The source of this T cell receptor beta chain is a study of post-analysis software for immune sequencing data. Broader study findings: Elevated frequency relative to controls characterized roughly 5 TRBV segments in patients, TRBV5-6, TRBV5-1 and TRBV20-1 among them.

Trimming left V 6 bases short and J 7 bases short, with 15 bases between. The CDR3 loop spans 13 amino acids. This clonotype was counted between two and nine times. The antigen remains unidentified. Unique molecular identifiers were built into the TCR beta cDNA libraries. A single record per CDR3 protein comes from TCRdb applying MiXCR to the PCR reads. The sample contains roughly 800,000 distinct CDR3 sequences, less than 35% of which appear only once. What was sequenced was blood. This TCR came from a girl between 5 and 17 years old with multiple sclerosis. V and J are TRBV12-3 or TRBV12-4 and TRBJ1-2; weak D call: TRBD1 (5 bases). The CDR3 is CASSRIRGGGYTF. CDR3 coding DNA: TGTGCCAGCAGCCGAATCCGGGGGGGTGGCTACACCTTC.